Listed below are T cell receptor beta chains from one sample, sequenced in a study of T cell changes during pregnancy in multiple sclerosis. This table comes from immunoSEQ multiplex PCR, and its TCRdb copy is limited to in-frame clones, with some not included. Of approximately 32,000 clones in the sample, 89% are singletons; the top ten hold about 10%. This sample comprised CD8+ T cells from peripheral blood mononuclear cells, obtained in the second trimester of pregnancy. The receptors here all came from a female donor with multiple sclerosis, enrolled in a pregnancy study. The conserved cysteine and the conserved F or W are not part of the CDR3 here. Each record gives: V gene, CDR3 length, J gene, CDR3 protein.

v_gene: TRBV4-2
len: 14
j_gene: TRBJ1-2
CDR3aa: ASSQDRGGSNYGYT

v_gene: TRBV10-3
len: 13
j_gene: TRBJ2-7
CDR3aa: AISGGGLSTYEQY

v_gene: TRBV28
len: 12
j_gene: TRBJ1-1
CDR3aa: ASRQGHSGTEAF

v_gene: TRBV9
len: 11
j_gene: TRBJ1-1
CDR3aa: ASGAYMNTEAF

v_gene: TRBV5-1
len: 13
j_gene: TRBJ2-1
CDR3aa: ASSLDGGGYNEQF

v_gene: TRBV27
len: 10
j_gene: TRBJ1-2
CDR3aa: ASTLRGKGYT

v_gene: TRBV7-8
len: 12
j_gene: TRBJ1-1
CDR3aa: ASSLDRGFAEAF

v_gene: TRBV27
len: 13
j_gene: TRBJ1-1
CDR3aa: ASGLGSGLSTEAF

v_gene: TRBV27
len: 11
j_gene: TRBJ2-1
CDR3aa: ASSLSRGSEQF

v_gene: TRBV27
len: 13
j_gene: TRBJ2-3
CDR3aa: ASAYSGRRPDTQY

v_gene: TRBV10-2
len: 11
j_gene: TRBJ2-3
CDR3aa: ASSESFRDTQY

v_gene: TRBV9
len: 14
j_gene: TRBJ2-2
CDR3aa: ASSAWGLSNTGELF

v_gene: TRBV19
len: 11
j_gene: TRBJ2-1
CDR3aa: ASSMTSRNEQF

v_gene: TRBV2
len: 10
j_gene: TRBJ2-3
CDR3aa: ASIGVTDTQY

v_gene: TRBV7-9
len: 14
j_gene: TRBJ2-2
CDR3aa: ASSLARTGTPGELF

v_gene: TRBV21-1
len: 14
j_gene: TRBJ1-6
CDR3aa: ASSKVDREDNSPLH

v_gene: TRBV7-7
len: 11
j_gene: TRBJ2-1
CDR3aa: ASSRRSDNEQF

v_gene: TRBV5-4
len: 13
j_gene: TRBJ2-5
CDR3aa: ASSSNLDREETQY

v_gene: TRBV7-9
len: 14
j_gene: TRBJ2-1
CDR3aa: ASSLGTSGGVREQF

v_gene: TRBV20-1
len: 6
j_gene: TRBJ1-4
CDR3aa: SPGSLF

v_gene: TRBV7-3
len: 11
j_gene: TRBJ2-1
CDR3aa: ASSHGTANEQF

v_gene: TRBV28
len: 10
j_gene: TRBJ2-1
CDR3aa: ASKLTGNEQF

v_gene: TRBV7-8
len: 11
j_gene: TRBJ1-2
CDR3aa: ASSLGPLRSYT

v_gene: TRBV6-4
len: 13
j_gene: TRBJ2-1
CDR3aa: ASSAGTSGDNEQF

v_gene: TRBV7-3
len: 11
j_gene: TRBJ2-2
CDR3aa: ASSLTGPGELF

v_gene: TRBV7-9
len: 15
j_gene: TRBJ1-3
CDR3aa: ASSSPGKGFSGNTIY

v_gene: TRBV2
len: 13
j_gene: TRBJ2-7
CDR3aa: ASSEWAEGAYEQY

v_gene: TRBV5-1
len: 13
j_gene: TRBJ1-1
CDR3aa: ASSLTGQTNTEAF

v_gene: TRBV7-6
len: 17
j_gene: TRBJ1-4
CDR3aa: ASSQETGDAPPTNEKLF

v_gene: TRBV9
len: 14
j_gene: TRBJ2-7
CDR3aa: ASSAGTQGGSYEQY

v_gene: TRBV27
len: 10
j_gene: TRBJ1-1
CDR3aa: ASSLPNTEAF

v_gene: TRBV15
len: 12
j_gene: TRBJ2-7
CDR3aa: ATSRAGLNYEQY

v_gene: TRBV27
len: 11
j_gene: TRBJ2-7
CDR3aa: ASGQGAMYEQY

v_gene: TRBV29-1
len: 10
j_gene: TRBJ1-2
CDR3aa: SASDRHYGYT

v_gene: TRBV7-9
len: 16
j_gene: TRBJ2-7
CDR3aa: ASSSTHRHPGGVYEQY

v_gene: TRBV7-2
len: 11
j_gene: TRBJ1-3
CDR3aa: ASSFRQGNTIY

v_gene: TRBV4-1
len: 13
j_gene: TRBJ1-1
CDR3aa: ASSPPGAGYTEAF

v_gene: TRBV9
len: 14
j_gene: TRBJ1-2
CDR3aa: ASSVSGTAYLDGYT

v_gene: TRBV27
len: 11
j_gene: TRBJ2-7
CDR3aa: ASSGGNSYEQY

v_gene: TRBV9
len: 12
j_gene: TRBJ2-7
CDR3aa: ASSVGSGGAQQY

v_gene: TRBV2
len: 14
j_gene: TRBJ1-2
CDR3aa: ASSRTGQGINYGYT

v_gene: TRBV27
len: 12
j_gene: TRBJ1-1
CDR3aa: ASSLHRGNTEAF

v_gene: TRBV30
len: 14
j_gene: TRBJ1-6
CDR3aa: AWIPLRQGRDSPLH

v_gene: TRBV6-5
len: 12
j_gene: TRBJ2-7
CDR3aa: ASSPTPDRAEQY

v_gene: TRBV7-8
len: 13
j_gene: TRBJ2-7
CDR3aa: ASSPGAGGNYEQY

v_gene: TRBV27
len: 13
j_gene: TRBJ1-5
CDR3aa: ASSLRGNPNQPQH

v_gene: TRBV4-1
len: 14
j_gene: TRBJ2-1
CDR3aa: ASSLGGDRDYNEQF

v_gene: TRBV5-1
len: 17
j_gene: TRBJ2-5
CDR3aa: ASSFDRGGGTGVFGTQY

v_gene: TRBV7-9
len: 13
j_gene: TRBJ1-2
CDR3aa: ASSRLTGSSYGYT

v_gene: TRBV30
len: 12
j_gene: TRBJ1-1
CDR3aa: AWSLTEMNTEAF

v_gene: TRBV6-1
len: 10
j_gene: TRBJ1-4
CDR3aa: ASSEGWGGRF

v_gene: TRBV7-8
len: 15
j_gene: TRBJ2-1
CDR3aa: ASSLRREGEYGNEQF

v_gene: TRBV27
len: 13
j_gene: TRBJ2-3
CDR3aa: ASTRRRGREDTQY

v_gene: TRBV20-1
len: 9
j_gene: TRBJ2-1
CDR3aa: SAIGVNEQF

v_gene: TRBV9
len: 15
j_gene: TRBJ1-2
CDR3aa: ASSNLAGEGRSYGYT

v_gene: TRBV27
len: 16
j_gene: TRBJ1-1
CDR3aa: ASSLWGTGDLMNTEAF

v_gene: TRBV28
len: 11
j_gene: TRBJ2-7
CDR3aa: ASAGPTSYEQY